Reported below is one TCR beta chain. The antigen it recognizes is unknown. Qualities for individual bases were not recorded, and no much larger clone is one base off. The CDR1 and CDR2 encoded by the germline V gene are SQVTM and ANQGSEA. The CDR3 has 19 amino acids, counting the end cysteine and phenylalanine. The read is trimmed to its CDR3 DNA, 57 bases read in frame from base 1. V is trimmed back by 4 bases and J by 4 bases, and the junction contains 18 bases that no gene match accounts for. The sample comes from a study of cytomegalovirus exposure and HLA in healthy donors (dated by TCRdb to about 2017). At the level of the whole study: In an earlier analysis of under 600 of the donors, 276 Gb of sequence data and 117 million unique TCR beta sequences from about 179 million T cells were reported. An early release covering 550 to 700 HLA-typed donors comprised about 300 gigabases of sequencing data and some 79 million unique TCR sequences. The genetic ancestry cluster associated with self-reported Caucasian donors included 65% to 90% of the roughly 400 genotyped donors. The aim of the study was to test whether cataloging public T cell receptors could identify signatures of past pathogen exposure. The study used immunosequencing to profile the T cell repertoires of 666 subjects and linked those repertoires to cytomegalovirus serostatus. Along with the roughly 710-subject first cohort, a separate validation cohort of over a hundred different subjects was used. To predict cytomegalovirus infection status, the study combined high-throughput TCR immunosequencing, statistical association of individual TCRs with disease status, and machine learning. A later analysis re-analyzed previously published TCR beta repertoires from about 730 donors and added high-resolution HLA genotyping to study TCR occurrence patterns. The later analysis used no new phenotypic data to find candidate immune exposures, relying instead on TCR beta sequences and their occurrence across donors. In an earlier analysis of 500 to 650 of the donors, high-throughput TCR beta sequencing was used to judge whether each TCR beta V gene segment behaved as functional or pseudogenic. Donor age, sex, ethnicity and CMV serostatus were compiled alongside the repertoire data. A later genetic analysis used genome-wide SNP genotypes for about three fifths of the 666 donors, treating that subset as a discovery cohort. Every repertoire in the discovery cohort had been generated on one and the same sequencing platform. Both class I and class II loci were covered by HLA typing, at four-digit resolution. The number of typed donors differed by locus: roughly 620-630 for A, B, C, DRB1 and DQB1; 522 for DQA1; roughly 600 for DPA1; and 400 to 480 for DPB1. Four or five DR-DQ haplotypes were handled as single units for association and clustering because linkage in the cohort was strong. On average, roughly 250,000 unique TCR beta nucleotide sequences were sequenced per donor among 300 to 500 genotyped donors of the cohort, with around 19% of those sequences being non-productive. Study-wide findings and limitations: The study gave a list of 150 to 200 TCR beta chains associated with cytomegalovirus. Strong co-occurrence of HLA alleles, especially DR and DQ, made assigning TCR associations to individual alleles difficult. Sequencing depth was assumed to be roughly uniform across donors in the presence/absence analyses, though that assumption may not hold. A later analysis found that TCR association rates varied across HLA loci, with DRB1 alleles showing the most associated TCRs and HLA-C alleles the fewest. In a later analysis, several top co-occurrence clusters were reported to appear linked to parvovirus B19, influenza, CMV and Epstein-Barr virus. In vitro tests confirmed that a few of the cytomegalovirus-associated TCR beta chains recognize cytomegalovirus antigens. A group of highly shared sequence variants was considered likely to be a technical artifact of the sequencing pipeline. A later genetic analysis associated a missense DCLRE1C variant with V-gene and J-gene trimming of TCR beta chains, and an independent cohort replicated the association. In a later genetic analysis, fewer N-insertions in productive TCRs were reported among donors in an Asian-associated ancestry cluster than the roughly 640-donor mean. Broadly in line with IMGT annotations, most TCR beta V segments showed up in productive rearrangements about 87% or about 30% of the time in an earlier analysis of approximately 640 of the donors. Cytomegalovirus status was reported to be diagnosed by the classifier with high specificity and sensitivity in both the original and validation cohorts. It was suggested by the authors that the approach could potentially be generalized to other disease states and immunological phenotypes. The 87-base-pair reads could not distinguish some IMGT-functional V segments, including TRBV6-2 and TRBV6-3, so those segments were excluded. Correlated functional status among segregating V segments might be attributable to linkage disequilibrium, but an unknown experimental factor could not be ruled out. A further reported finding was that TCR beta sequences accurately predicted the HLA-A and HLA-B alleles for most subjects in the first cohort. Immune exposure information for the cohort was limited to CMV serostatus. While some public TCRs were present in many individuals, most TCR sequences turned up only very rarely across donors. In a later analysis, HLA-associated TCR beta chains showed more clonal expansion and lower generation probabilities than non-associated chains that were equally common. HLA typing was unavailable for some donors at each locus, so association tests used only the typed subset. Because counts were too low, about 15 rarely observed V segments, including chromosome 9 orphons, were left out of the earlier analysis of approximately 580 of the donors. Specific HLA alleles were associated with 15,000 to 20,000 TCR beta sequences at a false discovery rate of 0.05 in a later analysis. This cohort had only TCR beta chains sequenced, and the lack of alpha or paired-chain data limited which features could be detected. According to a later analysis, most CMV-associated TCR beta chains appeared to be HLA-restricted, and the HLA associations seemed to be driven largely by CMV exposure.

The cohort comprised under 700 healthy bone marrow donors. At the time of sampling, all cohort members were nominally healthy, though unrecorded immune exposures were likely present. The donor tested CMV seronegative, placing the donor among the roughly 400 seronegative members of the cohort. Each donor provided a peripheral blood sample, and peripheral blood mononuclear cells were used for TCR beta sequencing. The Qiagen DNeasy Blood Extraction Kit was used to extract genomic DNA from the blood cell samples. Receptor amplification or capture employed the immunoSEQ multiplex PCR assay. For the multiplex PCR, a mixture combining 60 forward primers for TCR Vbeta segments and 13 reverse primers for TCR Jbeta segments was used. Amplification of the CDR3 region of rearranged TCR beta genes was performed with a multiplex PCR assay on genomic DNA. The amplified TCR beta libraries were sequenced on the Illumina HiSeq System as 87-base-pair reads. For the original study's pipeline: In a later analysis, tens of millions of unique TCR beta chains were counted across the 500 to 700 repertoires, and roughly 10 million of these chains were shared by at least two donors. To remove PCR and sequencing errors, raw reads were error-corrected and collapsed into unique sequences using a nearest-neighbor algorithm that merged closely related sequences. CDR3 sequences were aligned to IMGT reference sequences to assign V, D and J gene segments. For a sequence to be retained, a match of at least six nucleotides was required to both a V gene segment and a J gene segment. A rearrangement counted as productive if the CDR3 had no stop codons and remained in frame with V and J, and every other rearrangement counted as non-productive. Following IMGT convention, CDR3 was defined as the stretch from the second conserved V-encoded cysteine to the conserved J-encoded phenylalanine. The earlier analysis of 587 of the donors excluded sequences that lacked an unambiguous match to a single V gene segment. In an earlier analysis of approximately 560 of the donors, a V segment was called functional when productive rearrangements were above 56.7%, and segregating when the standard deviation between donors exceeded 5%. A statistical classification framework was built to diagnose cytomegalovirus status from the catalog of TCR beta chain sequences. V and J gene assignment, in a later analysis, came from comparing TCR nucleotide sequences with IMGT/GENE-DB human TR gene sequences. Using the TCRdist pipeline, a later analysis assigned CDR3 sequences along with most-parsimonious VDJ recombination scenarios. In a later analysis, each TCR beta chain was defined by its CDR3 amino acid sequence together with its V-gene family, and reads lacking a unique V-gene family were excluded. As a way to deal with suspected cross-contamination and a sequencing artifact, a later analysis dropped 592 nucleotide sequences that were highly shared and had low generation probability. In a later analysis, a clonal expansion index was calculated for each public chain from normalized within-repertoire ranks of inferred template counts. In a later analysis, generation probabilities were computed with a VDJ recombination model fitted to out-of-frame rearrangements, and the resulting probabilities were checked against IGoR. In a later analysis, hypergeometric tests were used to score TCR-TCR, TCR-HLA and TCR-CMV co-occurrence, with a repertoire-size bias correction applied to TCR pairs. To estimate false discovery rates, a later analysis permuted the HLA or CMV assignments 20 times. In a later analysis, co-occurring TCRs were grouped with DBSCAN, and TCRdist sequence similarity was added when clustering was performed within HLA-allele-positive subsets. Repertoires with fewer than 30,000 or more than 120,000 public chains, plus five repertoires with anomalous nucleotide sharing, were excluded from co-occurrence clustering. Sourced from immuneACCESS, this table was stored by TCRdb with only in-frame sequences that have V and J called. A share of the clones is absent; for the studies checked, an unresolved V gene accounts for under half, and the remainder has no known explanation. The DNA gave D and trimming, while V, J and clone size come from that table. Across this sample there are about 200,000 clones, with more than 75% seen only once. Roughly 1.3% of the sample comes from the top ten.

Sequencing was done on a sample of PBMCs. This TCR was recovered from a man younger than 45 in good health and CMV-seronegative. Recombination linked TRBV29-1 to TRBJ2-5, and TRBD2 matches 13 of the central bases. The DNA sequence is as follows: TGCAGCGTTGTAGGCCCGGGACTAGCGGGATCGGGGCCCTCAGAGACCCAGTACTTC. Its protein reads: CSVVGPGLAGSGPSETQYF.